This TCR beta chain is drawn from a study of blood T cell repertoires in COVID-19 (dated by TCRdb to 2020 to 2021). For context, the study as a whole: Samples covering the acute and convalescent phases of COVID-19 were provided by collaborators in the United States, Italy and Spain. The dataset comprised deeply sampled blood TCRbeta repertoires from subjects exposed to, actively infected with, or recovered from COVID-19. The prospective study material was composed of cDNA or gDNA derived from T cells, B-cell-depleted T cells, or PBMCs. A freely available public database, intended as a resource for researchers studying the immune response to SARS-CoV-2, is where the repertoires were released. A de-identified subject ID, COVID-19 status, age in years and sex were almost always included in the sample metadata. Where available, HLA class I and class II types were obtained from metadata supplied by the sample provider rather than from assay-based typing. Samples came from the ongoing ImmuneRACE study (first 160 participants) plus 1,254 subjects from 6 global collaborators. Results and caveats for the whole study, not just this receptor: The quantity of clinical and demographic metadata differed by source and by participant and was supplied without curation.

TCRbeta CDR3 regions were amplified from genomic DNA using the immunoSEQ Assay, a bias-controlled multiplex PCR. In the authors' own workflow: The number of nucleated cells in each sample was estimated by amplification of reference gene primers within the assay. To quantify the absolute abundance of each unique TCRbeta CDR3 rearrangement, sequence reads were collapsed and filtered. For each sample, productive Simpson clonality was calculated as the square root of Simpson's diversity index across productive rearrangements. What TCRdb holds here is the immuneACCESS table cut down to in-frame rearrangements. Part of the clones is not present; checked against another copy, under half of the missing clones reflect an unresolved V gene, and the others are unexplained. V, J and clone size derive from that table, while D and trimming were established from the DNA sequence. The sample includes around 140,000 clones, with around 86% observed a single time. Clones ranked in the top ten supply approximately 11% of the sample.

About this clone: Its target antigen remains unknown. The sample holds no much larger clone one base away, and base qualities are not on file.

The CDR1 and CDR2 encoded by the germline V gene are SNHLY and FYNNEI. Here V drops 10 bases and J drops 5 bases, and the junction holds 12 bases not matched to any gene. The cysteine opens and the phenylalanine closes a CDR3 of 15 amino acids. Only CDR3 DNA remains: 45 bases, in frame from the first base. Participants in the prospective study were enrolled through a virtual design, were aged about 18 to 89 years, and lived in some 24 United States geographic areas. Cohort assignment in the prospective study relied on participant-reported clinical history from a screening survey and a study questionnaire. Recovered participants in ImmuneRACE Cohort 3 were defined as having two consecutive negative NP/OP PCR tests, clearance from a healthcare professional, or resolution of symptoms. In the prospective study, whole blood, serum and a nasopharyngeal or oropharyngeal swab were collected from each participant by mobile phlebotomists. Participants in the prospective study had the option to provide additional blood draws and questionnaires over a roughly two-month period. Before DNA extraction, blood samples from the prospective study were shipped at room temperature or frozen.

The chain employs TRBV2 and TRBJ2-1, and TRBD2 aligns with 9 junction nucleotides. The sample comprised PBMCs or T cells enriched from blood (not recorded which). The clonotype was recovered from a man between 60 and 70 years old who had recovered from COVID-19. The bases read TGTGCCAACACCCTCTCGGGCGGGGGGGACAATGAGCAGTTCTTC. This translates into CANTLSGGGDNEQFF.